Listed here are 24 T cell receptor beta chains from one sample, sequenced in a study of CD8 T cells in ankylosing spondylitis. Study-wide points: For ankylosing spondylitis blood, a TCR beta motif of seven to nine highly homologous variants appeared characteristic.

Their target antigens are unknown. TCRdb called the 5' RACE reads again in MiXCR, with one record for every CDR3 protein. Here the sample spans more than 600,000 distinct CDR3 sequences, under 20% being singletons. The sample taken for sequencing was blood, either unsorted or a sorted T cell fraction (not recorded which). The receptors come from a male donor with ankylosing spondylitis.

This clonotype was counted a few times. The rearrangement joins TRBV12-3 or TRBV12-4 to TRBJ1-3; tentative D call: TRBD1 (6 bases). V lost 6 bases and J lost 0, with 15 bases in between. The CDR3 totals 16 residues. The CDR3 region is CASRSIGTISGNTIYF. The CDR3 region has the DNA TGTGCCAGCAGATCCATCGGGACAATCTCTGGAAACACCATATATTTT.

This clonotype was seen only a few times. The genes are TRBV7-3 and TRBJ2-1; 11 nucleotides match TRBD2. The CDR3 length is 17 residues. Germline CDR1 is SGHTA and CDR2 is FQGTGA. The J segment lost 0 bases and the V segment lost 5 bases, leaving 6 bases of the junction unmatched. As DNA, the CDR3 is TGTGCCAGCAGCCCGGGGACTAGCGGACTCTCCTACAATGAGCAGTTCTTC. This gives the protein CASSPGTSGLSYNEQFF.

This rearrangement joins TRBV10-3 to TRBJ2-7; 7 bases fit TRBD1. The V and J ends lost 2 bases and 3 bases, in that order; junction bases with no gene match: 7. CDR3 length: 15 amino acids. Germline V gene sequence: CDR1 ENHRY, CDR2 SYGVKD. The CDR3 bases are TGTGCCATCAGTGAGAGGTCGAGACAGGGCTACGAGCAGTACTTC. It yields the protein CAISERSRQGYEQYF.

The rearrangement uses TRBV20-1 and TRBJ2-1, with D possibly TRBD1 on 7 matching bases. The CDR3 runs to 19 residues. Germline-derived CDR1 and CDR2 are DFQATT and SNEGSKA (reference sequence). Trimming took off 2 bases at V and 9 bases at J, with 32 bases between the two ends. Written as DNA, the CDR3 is TGCAGTGCTAGACGACAGGGAGCCGGGGCGGGGTTTGGGTCAGGTGAGCAGTTCTTC. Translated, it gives CSARRQGAGAGFGSGEQFF.

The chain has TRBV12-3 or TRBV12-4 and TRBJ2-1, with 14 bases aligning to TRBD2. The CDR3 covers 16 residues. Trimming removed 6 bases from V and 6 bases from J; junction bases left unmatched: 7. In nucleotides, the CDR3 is TGTGCCAGCAGCCGAGGACTAGCGGGAGGCTTCAATGAGCAGTTCTTC. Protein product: CASSRGLAGGFNEQFF.

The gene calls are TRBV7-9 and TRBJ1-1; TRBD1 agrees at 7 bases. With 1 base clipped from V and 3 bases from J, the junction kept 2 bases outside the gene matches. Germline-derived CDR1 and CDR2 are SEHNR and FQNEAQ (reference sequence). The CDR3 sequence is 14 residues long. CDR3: CASSLDRGDTEAFF. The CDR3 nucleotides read TGTGCCAGCAGCTTAGACAGGGGAGACACTGAAGCTTTCTTT. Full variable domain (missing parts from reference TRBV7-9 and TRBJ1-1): DTGVSQNPRHKITKRGQNVTFRCDPISEHNRLYWYRQTLGQGPEFLTYFQNEAQLEKSRLLSDRFSAERPKGSFSTLEIQRTEQGDSAMYLCASSLDRGDTEAFFGQGTRLTVV.

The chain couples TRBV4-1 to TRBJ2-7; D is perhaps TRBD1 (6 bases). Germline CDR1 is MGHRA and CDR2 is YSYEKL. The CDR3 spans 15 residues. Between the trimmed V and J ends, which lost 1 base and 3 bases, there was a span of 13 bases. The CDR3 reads CASSQVSEGDYEQYF. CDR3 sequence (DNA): TGCGCCAGCAGCCAAGTCAGCGAGGGGGACTACGAGCAGTACTTC.

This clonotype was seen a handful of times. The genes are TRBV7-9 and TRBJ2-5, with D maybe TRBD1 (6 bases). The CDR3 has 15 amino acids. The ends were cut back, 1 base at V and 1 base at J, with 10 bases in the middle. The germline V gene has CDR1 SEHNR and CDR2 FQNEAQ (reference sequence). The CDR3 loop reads CASSLVVGGQETQYF. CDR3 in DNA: TGTGCCAGCAGCTTAGTGGTAGGGGGCCAAGAGACCCAGTACTTC.

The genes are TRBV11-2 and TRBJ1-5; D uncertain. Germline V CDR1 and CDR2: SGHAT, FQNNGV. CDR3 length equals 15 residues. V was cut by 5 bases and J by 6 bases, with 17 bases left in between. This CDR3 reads CASSAGPPWGQPQHF. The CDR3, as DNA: TGTGCCAGCAGCGCGGGCCCTCCATGGGGTCAGCCCCAGCATTTT. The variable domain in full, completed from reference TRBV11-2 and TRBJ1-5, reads EAGVAQSPRYKIIEKRQSVAFWCNPISGHATLYWYQQILGQGPKLLIQFQNNGVVDDSQLPKDRFSAERLKGVDSTLKIQPAKLEDSAVYLCASSAGPPWGQPQHFGDGTRLSIL.

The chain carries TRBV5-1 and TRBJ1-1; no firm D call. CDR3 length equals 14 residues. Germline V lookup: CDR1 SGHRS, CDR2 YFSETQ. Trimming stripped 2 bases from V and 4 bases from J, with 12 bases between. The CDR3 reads CASSFLSLGTEAFF. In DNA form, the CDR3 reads TGCGCCAGCAGCTTCTTATCTCTGGGCACTGAAGCTTTCTTT.

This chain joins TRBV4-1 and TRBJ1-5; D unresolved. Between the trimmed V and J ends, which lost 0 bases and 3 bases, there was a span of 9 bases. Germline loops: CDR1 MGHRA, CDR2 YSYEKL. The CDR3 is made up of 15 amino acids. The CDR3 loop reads CASSQEGRINQPQHF. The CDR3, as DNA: TGCGCCAGCAGCCAAGAGGGCAGGATCAATCAGCCCCAGCATTTT.

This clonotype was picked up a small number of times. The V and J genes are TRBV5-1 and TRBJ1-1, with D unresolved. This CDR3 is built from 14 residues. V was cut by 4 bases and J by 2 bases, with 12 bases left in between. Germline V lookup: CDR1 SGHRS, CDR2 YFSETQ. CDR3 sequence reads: CASSEPSANTEAFF. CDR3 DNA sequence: TGCGCCAGCAGCGAGCCATCAGCTAACACTGAAGCTTTCTTT.

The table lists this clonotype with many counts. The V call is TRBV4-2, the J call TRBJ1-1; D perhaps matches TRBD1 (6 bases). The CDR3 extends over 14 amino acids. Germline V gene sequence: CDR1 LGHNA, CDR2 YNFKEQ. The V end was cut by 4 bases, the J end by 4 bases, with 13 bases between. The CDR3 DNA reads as TGTGCCAGCAGCCGCCTACAGGGCGGCACTGAAGCTTTCTTT. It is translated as CASSRLQGGTEAFF.

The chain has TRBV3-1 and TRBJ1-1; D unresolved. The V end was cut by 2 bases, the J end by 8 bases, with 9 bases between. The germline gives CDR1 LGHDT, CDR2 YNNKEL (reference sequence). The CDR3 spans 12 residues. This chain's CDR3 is CASSQLGREAFF. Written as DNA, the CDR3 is TGTGCCAGCAGCCAACTAGGTCGAGAAGCTTTCTTT.

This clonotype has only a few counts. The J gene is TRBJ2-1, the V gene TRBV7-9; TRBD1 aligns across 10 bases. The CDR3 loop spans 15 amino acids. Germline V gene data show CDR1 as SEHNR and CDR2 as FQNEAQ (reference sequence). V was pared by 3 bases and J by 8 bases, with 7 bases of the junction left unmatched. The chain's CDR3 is CASSFTGQGIYEQFF. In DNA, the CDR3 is TGTGCCAGCAGCTTTACGGGACAGGGGATATATGAGCAGTTCTTC.

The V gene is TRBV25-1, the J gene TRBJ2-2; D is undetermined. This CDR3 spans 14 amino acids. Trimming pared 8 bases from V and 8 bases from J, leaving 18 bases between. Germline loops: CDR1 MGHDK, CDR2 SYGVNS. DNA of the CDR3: TGTGCCAGCTTGAGTGATACGGTTTCGGGGGAGCTGTTTTTT. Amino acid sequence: CASLSDTVSGELFF. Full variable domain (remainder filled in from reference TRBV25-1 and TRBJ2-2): EADIYQTPRYLVIGTGKKITLECSQTMGHDKMYWYQQDPGMELHLIHYSYGVNSTEKGDLSSESTVSRIRTEHFPLTLESARPSHTSQYLCASLSDTVSGELFFGEGSRLTVL.

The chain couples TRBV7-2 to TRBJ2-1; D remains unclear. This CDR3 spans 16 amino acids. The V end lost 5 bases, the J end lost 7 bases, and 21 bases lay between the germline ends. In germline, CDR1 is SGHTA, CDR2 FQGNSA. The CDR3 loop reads CASSRGIVPVENEQFF. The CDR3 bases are TGTGCCAGCAGCCGTGGAATAGTGCCAGTTGAAAATGAGCAGTTCTTC. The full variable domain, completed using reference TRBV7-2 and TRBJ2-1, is GAGVSQSPSNKVTEKGKDVELRCDPISGHTALYWYRQSLGQGLEFLIYFQGNSAPDKSGLPSDRFSAERTGGSVSTLTIQRTQQEDSAVYLCASSRGIVPVENEQFFGPGTRLTVL.

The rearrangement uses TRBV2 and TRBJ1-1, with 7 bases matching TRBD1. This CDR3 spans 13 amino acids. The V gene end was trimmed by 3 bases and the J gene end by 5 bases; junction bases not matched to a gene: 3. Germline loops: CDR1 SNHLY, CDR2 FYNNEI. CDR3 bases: TGTGCCAGCAGTGATAACAGGGGAACTGAAGCTTTCTTT. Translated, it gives CASSDNRGTEAFF.

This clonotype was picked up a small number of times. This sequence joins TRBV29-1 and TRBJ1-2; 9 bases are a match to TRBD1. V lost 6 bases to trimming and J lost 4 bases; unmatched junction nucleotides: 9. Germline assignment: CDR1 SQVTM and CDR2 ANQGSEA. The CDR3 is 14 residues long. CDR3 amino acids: CSVALQGAVYGYTF. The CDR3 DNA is TGCAGCGTCGCGCTACAGGGGGCGGTCTATGGCTACACCTTC.

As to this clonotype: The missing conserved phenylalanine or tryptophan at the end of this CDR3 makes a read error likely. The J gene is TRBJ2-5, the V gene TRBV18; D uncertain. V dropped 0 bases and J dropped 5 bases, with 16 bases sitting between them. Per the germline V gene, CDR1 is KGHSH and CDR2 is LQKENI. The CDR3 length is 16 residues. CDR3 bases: TGTGCCAGCTCACCACCATCCGGTCTGCTGTCGGAGACCCAGTACTAC. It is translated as CASSPPSGLLSETQYY.

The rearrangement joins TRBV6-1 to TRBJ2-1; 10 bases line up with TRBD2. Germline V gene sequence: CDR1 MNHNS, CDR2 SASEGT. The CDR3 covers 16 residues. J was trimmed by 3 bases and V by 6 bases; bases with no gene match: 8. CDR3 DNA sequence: TGTGCCAGCAGCTCCCCCACTAGCGGGGTCTACAATGAGCAGTTCTTC. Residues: CASSSPTSGVYNEQFF.

DNA for the CDR3: TGTGCCAGCAGCGTGGGAGACAGGGGGGCCCACGAGCAGTACTTC. Its protein is CASSVGDRGAHEQYF. This sequence joins TRBV13 and TRBJ2-7, with 9 nucleotides matching TRBD1. The V and J ends lost 5 bases and 5 bases, in that order; junction bases with no gene match: 10. Per the germline V gene, CDR1 is PRHDT and CDR2 is FYEKMQ (reference sequence). The CDR3 has 15 amino acids.

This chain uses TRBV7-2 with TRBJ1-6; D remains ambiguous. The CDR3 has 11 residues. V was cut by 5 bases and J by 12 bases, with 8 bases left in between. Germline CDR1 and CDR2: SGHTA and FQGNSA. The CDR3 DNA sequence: TGTGCCAGCAGCCCCGGGGAACCCCTCCACTTT. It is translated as CASSPGEPLHF. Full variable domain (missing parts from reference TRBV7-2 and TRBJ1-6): GAGVSQSPSNKVTEKGKDVELRCDPISGHTALYWYRQSLGQGLEFLIYFQGNSAPDKSGLPSDRFSAERTGGSVSTLTIQRTQQEDSAVYLCASSPGEPLHFGNGTRLTVT.

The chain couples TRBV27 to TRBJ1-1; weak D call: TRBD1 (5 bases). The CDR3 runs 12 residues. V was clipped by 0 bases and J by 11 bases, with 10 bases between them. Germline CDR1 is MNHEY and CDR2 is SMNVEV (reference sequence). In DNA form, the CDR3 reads TGTGCCAGCAGTTTATCTGGGGGTCGGGCTTTCTTT. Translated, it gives CASSLSGGRAFF.